These 28 T cell receptor beta chains share one sample of origin, sequenced in a study of T cell repertoires in cytomegalovirus infection. TCRdb re-called the reads through MiXCR, storing one row per CDR3 protein. Of about 740,000 distinct CDR3 sequences listed, 35% to 45% were seen once; the top ten hold 2.5% to 3.5%. Sequencing input: PBMCs. The source of these receptors is a human donor in good health (CMV status not recorded). Some clones in this sample may be carry-over from other donors' samples.

The count of this clonotype is one. It is likely a read error, because the conserved phenylalanine at the end of the CDR3 is missing. It is unclear where the CDR3 begins or ends on the DNA, so no DNA is shown, and the CDR3 is as TCRdb lists it. This chain joins TRBV7-4 and TRBJ2-7; the DNA was not compared with TRBD2, the D call given in the table. The CDR3 is made up of 12 amino acids, end residues included. CDR1 is SGHVT and CDR2 is SQSDAQ in the germline V gene. The chain's CDR3 is CASRLAGGPIYC.

This sequence joins TRBV6-6 and TRBJ1-2, with 8 bases lining up with TRBD1. The CDR3 extends over 15 amino acids. V lost 7 bases and J lost 0; bases outside the gene matches: 7. Germline CDR1 MNHNY, CDR2 SVGAGI (reference sequence). CDR3: CASIQLQGANYGYTF. CDR3 sequence (DNA): TGTGCCAGCATACAACTACAGGGGGCTAACTATGGCTACACCTTC.

The rearrangement links TRBV27 to TRBJ2-5; TRBD2 aligns across 8 bases. Germline V CDR1 and CDR2: MNHEY, SMNVEV (reference sequence). The junction had 13 bases not matched to a gene; V was cut back by 5 bases and J by 5 bases. CDR3 length equals 16 residues. The CDR3 DNA sequence: TGTGCCAGCAGTCCCTCAGCGGGAGACTATGCGGAGACCCAGTACTTC. Encoded protein: CASSPSAGDYAETQYF.

This clonotype was counted only a few times. The chain employs TRBV7-8 and TRBJ2-7; D is possibly TRBD1 (5 bases). V lost 3 bases and J 5 bases, leaving 14 bases between the germline ends. The CDR3 runs 14 residues. Germline CDR1 SGHVS, CDR2 FQNEAQ. The DNA for the CDR3 is TGTGCCAGCAGCTTGTTACTCACAGGTCACGAGCAGTACTTC. Protein: CASSLLLTGHEQYF.

The J gene is TRBJ1-1, the V gene TRBV6-2 or TRBV6-3; D possibly corresponds to TRBD1 (6 bases). Germline V gene sequence: CDR1 MNHEY, CDR2 SVGEGT. The CDR3 runs to 13 residues. Here the CDR3 DNA reads TGTGTCTCTAAGGTACAGGGGAACACTGAAGCTTTCTTT. This translates into CVSKVQGNTEAFF.

CDR3 nucleotide sequence: TGTGCCAGCTCACCTCTGACAGCGAACACTGAAGCTTTCTTT. It codes for CASSPLTANTEAFF. This chain connects TRBV18 to TRBJ1-1, with D possibly being TRBD1 (5 bases). CDR1 is KGHSH, CDR2 LQKENI, per germline. V shed 3 bases and J shed 1 base, with 9 bases lying between them. The length of the CDR3 is 14 residues.

CDR3 sequence: CASSARTVTNEKLFF. CDR3 DNA: TGTGCCAGCAGCGCCAGGACAGTCACTAATGAAAAACTGTTTTTT. V is TRBV7-9 and J is TRBJ1-4; tentatively, D is TRBD1 (6 bases). The CDR3 contains 15 residues. The V and J ends lost 5 bases and 2 bases respectively, with 12 bases between them. Per germline, CDR1 SEHNR and CDR2 FQNEAQ (reference sequence). Variable domain in full (rest from reference TRBV7-9 and TRBJ1-4): DTGVSQNPRHKITKRGQNVTFRCDPISEHNRLYWYRQTLGQGPEFLTYFQNEAQLEKSRLLSDRFSAERPKGSFSTLEIQRTEQGDSAMYLCASSARTVTNEKLFFGSGTQLSVL.

The sample holds many counts of this clonotype. The chain is built from TRBV12-3 or TRBV12-4 and TRBJ2-4, with a possible D match to TRBD1 (5 bases). This CDR3 spans 14 amino acids. V shed 1 base and J shed 2 bases, with 6 bases lying between them. The CDR3 sequence: CASSLGGPKNIQYF. In DNA form, the CDR3 reads TGTGCCAGCAGTTTAGGGGGCCCCAAAAACATTCAGTACTTC.

This clonotype has at least ten counts. The CDR3 region is CASSQWGSRMDEQYF. CDR3 sequence (DNA): TGTGCCAGCAGCCAGTGGGGCAGCCGGATGGACGAGCAGTACTTC. This chain joins TRBV7-2 and TRBJ2-7, with D possibly matching TRBD1 (5 bases). Germline CDR1 and CDR2: SGHTA and FQGNSA. The CDR3 runs 15 residues. Between the trimmed V and J ends, which lost 5 bases and 5 bases, there was a span of 19 bases.

This clonotype has more than one count but fewer than ten. The genes are TRBV6-1 and TRBJ1-1; unclear D gene. Trimming removed 5 bases at V and 5 bases at J, with 12 bases between. Germline CDR1 and CDR2: MNHNS and SASEGT. The CDR3 consists of 13 residues. CDR3 amino acids: CASSPRRATEAFF. The DNA of the CDR3 is TGTGCCAGCAGTCCCCGGAGGGCGACTGAAGCTTTCTTT.

V gene TRBV20-1 combines with J gene TRBJ2-2; TRBD1 might be the D (5 bases). Germline V lookup: CDR1 DFQATT, CDR2 SNEGSKA (reference sequence). This CDR3 is 13 amino acids long. V lost 5 bases and J 2 bases, leaving 9 bases between the germline ends. The CDR3 reads CSAPDRNTGELFF. The CDR3 region has the DNA TGCAGTGCTCCAGACAGAAACACCGGGGAGCTGTTTTTT.

On this clonotype itself: Given the absence of the conserved phenylalanine or tryptophan at the CDR3 end, a read error is likely. V is TRBV12-3 or TRBV12-4 and J is TRBJ1-5; possible D gene TRBD1, 5 bases. The V gene lost 2 bases and the J gene lost 2 bases, with 10 bases spanning the gap. CDR3 length: 15 residues. The CDR3 spells CASSLTREGNQPQHL. The CDR3 DNA follows: TGTGCCAGCAGTTTAACCAGGGAGGGCAATCAGCCCCAGCATTTG.

This clonotype appeared a few times. This chain connects TRBV5-1 to TRBJ2-7, with 14 nucleotides matching TRBD2. This CDR3 is built from 19 residues. The germline gives CDR1 SGHRS, CDR2 YFSETQ. The V gene end was trimmed by 0 bases and the J gene end by 0 bases; junction bases not matched to a gene: 8. CDR3 bases: TGCGCCAGCAGCTTGGACGGGACTAGCGGGAGCCTAAGCTCCTACGAGCAGTACTTC. Its protein is CASSLDGTSGSLSSYEQYF.

V is TRBV7-2 and J is TRBJ1-2; no firm D call. The V and J ends lost 5 bases and 8 bases respectively, with 15 bases between them. Germline V gene lookup returns CDR1 SGHTA and CDR2 FQGNSA. The CDR3 has 13 amino acids. For the CDR3, the DNA is TGTGCCAGCAGCCCCGCGTCTGCGGGCGGCTACACCTTC. It yields the protein CASSPASAGGYTF.

Ten or more counts support this clonotype. The chain recombines TRBV7-9 with TRBJ1-2; D is unclear. The CDR3 has 12 amino acids. Between the trimmed V and J ends, which lost 5 bases and 6 bases, there was a span of 10 bases. Germline V gives CDR1 SEHNR, CDR2 FQNEAQ (reference sequence). The CDR3 region has the DNA TGTGCCAGCAGCCCTACAACGGATGGCTACACCTTC. This codes for CASSPTTDGYTF. The full variable domain, with the rest looked up from reference TRBV7-9 and TRBJ1-2, is DTGVSQNPRHKITKRGQNVTFRCDPISEHNRLYWYRQTLGQGPEFLTYFQNEAQLEKSRLLSDRFSAERPKGSFSTLEIQRTEQGDSAMYLCASSPTTDGYTFGSGTRLTVV.

CDR3 residues: CSVVKGRDRVLDTQYF. The CDR3 coding sequence is TGCAGCGTTGTGAAGGGCCGGGACAGGGTGTTAGATACGCAGTATTTT. V gene TRBV29-1 combines with J gene TRBJ2-3; 9 nucleotides agree with TRBD1. The CDR3 consists of 16 residues. The J segment lost 5 bases and the V segment lost 4 bases, leaving 13 bases of the junction unmatched. Germline values: CDR1 SQVTM, CDR2 ANQGSEA.

This clonotype appeared a few times. The chain combines TRBV11-2 with TRBJ1-1; no definite D call. Germline V gene lookup returns CDR1 SGHAT and CDR2 FQNNGV. V was shortened by 3 bases and J by 3 bases, with 14 bases between the two germline ends. The CDR3 loop spans 15 amino acids. The CDR3 here is CASSFVVGGHTEAFF. CDR3 DNA sequence: TGTGCCAGCAGCTTCGTTGTAGGAGGGCACACTGAAGCTTTCTTT.

As regards this clonotype: The final CDR3 position lacks the conserved phenylalanine or tryptophan, pointing to a likely read error. This chain uses TRBV20-1 with TRBJ2-5; TRBD2 matches 7 bases. Germline-derived CDR1 and CDR2 are DFQATT and SNEGSKA (reference sequence). The CDR3 length is 15 residues. The junction had 9 bases not matched to a gene; V was cut back by 0 bases and J by 5 bases. DNA for the CDR3: TGCAGTGCTAGAGAAGTTGGCGGGAGAAGGGAGACCCAGTACTCC. Amino acids: CSAREVGGRRETQYS.

At least ten counts were recorded for this clonotype. The V gene is TRBV4-1, the J gene TRBJ1-1, with 7 positions matching TRBD1. The CDR3 extends over 14 amino acids. In germline, CDR1 is MGHRA, CDR2 YSYEKL. The V gene end was trimmed by 1 base and the J gene end by 5 bases; junction bases not matched to a gene: 4. The CDR3 region is CASSQGQGSTEAFF. Here the CDR3 DNA reads TGCGCCAGCAGCCAAGGACAGGGATCTACTGAAGCTTTCTTT.

Comment on this clonotype: Germline and junction disagree at one end, which may indicate a read error. The chain recombines TRBV7-8 with TRBJ1-4; 7 positions match TRBD1. The germline V gene encodes CDR1 SGHVS and CDR2 FQNEAQ. This CDR3 is 15 amino acids long. CDR3 DNA: TGTGCCAGCAGCGTAGCTTCGGGACAGAGCGAAAAACTGTTTTTT. This encodes CASSVASGQSEKLFF.

V usage is TRBV6-6 and J usage is TRBJ1-5, with TRBD1 as a possible D gene (5 bases). The germline V gene has CDR1 MNHNY and CDR2 SVGAGI (reference sequence). The CDR3 sequence is 14 residues long. V gave up 2 bases and J gave up 6 bases, with 11 bases separating them. The CDR3 here is CASSYRQNSQPQHF. The CDR3 coding sequence is TGTGCCAGCAGTTACAGACAGAATAGTCAGCCCCAGCATTTT.

V and J are TRBV7-3 and TRBJ1-2; 9 positions match TRBD1. Unmatched junction bases numbered 5, after V lost 0 bases and J lost 6 bases. Germline-derived CDR1 and CDR2 are SGHTA and FQGTGA. This CDR3 spans 15 amino acids. CDR3 sequence (DNA): TGTGCCAGCAGCTTAACCGCCGGGACAGGGCATGGCTACACCTTC. It specifies CASSLTAGTGHGYTF.

The chain employs TRBV6-6 and TRBJ2-5; D is unclear. Germline V gene data show CDR1 as MNHNY and CDR2 as SVGAGI (reference sequence). Trimming cost V 5 bases and J 4 bases, with 11 bases left between them. The CDR3 is made up of 13 amino acids. This chain's CDR3 is CASSLRALETQYF. CDR3 sequence (DNA): TGTGCCAGCAGTCTCCGGGCCCTAGAGACCCAGTACTTC.

This clonotype came up a few times. The chain joins TRBV7-2 to TRBJ2-7; D is ambiguous. The CDR3 sequence is 14 residues long. The ends were cut back, 5 bases at V and 7 bases at J, with 18 bases in the middle. Germline CDR1 is SGHTA and CDR2 is FQGNSA. This chain's CDR3 is CASSPDGLTWEQYF. CDR3 DNA sequence: TGTGCCAGCAGCCCGGACGGCTTGACATGGGAGCAGTACTTC.

The CDR3 DNA follows: TGTGCCAGCAGGGAGGGACTAGCTACCGGCGAGCAGTACTTC. It codes for CASREGLATGEQYF. V gene TRBV27 combines with J gene TRBJ2-7, with TRBD2 matching 9 bases. The CDR3 has 14 amino acids. V was pared by 6 bases and J by 6 bases, with 9 bases of the junction left unmatched. CDR1 and CDR2 from the germline V gene are MNHEY and SMNVEV (reference sequence).

A note on this clonotype: Being one base from a much bigger clone, this may be a read error. The chain combines TRBV29-1 with TRBJ2-3, with D perhaps TRBD1 (6 bases). The CDR3 covers 17 residues. Germline-derived CDR1 and CDR2 are SQVTM and ANQGSEA. Trimming removed 4 bases at V and 6 bases at J, with 26 bases between. The CDR3 bases are TGCAGCGTTGTAGATCAGGGGTCAGGGTTAAGTTTTGATACGCAGTATTTT. This translates into CSVVDQGSGLSFDTQYF.

This chain links TRBV27 with TRBJ2-2; the match to TRBD1 covers 9 bases. Germline V gene lookup returns CDR1 MNHEY and CDR2 SMNVEV (reference sequence). With 3 bases clipped from V and 0 bases from J, the junction kept 8 bases outside the gene matches. This CDR3 is built from 18 residues. The CDR3 loop reads CASSLGTGRNTNTGELFF. CDR3 sequence (DNA): TGTGCCAGCAGTTTGGGGACAGGGAGAAACACGAACACCGGGGAGCTGTTTTTT.

This clonotype was seen once. This chain links TRBV5-6 with TRBJ2-7; no definite D call. The CDR3 is made up of 14 amino acids. V lost 3 bases, J lost 4 bases, and 14 bases lay in between. Germline values: CDR1 SGHDT, CDR2 YYEEEE. CDR3 protein: CASSWITAQYEQYF. The CDR3 nucleotides are TGTGCCAGCAGCTGGATCACAGCCCAGTACGAGCAGTACTTC.